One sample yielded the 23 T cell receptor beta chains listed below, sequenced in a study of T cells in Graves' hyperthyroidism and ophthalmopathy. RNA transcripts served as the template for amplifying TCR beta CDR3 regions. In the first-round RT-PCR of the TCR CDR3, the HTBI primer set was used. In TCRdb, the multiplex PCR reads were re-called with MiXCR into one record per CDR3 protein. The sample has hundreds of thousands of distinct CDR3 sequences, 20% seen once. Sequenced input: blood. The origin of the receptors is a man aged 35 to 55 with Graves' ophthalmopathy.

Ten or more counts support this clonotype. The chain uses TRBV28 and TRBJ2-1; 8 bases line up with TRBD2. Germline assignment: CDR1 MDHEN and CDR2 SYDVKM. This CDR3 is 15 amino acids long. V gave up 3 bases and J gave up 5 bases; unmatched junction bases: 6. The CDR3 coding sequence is TGTGCCAGCAGTTTTGGCGGGAGGCCTAACAATGAGCAGTTCTTC. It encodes CASSFGGRPNNEQFF. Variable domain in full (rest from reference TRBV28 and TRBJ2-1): DVKVTQSSRYLVKRTGEKVFLECVQDMDHENMFWYRQDPGLGLRLIYFSYDVKMKEKGDIPEGYSVSREKKERFSLILESASTNQTSMYLCASSFGGRPNNEQFFGPGTRLTVL.

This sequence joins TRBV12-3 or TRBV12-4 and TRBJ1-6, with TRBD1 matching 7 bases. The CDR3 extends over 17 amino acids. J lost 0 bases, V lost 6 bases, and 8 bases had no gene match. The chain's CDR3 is CASSRTGASSYNSPLHF. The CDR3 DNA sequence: TGTGCCAGCAGCAGGACAGGCGCCAGCTCCTATAATTCACCCCTCCACTTT.

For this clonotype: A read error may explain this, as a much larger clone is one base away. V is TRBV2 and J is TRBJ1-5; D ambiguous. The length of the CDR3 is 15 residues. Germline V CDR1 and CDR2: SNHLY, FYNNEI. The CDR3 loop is CASSETRVSNRPQHF. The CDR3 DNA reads TGTGCCAGCAGTGAAACGAGGGTTAGCAATCGGCCCCAGCATTTT.

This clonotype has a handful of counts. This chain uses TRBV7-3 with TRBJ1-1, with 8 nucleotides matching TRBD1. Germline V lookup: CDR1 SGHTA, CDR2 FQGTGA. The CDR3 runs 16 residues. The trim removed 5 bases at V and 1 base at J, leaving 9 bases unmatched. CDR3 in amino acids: CASSIPPQGANTEAFF. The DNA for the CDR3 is TGTGCCAGCAGCATACCCCCCCAGGGGGCGAACACTGAAGCTTTCTTT. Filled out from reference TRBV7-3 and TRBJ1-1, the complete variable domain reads GAGVSQTPSNKVTEKGKYVELRCDPISGHTALYWYRQSLGQGPEFLIYFQGTGAADDSGLPNDRFFAVRPEGSVSTLKIQRTERGDSAVYLCASSIPPQGANTEAFFGQGTRLTVV.

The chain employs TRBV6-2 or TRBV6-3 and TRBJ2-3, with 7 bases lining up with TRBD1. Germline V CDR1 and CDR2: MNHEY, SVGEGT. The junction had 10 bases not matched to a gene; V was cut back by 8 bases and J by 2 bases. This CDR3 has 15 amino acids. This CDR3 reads CASGTTGTATDTQYF. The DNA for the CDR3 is TGTGCCAGCGGTACGACCGGGACAGCCACAGATACGCAGTATTTT.

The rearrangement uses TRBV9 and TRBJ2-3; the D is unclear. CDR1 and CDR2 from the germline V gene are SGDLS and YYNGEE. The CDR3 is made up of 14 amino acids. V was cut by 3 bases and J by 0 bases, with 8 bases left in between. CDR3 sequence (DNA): TGTGCCAGCAGCGACCCTTCTAGCACAGATACGCAGTATTTT. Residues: CASSDPSSTDTQYF.

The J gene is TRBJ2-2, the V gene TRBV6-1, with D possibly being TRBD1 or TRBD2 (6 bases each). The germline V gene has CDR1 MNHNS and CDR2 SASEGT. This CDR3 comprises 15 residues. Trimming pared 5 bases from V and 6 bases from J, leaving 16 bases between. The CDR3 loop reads CASSWPGGGPGELFF. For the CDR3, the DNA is TGTGCCAGCAGTTGGCCCGGAGGGGGGCCCGGGGAGCTGTTTTTT.

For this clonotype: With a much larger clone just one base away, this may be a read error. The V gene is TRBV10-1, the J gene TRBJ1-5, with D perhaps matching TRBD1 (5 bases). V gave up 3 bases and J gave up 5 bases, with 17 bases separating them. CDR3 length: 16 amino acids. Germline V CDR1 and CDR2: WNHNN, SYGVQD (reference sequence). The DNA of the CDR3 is TGCGCCAGCAGTGAAGTCTGGACAATAAGCGATCAGCCCCAGCATTTT. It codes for CASSEVWTISDQPQHF.

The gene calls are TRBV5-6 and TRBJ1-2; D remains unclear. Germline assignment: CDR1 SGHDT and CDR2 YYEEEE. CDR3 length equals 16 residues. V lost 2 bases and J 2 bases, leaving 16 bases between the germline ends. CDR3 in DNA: TGTGCCAGCAGCTTTGGGGTGACACTTTCCAACTATGGCTACACCTTC. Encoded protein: CASSFGVTLSNYGYTF. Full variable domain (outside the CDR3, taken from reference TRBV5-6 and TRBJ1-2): DAGVTQSPTHLIKTRGQQVTLRCSPKSGHDTVSWYQQALGQGPQFIFQYYEEEERQRGNFPDRFSGHQFPNYSSELNVNALLLGDSALYLCASSFGVTLSNYGYTFGSGTRLTVV.

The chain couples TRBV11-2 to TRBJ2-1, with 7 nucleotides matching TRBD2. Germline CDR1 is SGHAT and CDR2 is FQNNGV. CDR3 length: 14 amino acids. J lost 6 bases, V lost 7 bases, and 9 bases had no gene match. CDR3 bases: TGTGCCAGCACCCCGGGAGCTAGCGGCAATGAGCAGTTCTTC. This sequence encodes CASTPGASGNEQFF.

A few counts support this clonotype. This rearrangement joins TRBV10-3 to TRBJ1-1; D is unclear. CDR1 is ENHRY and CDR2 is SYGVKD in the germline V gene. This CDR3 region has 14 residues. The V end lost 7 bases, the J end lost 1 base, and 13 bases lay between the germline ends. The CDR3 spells CAITRQISNTEAFF. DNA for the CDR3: TGTGCCATCACAAGACAAATTTCGAACACTGAAGCTTTCTTT.

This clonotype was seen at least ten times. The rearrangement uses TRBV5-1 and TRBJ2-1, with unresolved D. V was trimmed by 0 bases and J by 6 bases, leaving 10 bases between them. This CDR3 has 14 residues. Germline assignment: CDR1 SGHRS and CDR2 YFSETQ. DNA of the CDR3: TGCGCCAGCAGCTTGGCAGTCGGTAGCAATGAGCAGTTCTTC. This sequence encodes CASSLAVGSNEQFF.

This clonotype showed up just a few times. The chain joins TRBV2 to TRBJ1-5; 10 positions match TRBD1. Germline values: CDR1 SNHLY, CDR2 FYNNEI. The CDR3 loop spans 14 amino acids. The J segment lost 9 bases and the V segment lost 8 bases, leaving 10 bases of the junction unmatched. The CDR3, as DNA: TGTGCCAGCCTAGGCGACAGGGGGCTCCGGCCCCAGCATTTT. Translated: CASLGDRGLRPQHF.

CDR3 region: CASSLERQPLDSNQPQHF. The CDR3 DNA is TGTGCCAGCAGCTTAGAAAGGCAGCCGCTCGATAGCAATCAGCCCCAGCATTTT. This rearrangement joins TRBV7-8 to TRBJ1-5; the D is unclear. Germline V gene data show CDR1 as SGHVS and CDR2 as FQNEAQ. The CDR3 extends over 18 amino acids. V shed 1 base and J shed 0 bases, with 16 bases lying between them.

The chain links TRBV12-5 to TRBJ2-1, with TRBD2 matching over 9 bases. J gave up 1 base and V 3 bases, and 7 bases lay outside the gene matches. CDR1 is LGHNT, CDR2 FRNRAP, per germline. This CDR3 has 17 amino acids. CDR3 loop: CASGFRLAAFSYNEQFF. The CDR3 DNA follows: TGTGCTAGTGGTTTCCGACTAGCGGCCTTTTCCTACAATGAGCAGTTCTTC.

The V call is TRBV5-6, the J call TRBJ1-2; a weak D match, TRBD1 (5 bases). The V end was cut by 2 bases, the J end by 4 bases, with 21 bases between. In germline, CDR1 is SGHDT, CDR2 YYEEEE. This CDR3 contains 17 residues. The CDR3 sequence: CASSFRAGRGSLYGYTF. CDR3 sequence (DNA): TGTGCCAGCAGCTTCAGGGCGGGAAGAGGAAGTCTCTATGGCTACACCTTC.

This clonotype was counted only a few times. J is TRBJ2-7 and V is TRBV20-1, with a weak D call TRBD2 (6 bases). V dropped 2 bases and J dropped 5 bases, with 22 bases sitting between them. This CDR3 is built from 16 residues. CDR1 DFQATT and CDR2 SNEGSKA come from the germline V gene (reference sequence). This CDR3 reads CSARNLGTSIGHEQYF. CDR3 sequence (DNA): TGCAGTGCTAGAAACCTAGGAACTAGCATCGGCCACGAGCAGTACTTC.

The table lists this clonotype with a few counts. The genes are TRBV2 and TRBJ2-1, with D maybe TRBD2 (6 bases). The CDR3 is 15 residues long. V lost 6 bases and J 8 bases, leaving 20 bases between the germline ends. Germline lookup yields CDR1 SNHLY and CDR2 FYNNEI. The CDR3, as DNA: TGTGCCAGCAGCCCCGGGACTGGCTTGAGCGATGAGCAGTTCTTC. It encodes CASSPGTGLSDEQFF.

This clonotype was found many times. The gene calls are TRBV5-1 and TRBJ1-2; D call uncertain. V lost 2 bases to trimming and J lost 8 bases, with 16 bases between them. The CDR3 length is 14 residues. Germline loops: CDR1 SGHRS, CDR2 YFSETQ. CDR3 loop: CASSFPDGGRGYTF. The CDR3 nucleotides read TGCGCCAGCAGCTTCCCGGACGGAGGTCGGGGCTACACCTTC.

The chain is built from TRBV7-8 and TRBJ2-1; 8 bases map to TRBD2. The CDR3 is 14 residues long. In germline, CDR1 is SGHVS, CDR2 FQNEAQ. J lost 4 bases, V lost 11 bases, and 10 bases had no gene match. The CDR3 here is CAVGPGGRYNEQFF. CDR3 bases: TGTGCCGTCGGCCCGGGGGGGCGTTACAATGAGCAGTTCTTC.

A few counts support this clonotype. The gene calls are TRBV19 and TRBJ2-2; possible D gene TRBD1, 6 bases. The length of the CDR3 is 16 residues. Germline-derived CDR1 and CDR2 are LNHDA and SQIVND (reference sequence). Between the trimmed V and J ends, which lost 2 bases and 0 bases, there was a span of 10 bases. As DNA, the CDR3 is TGTGCCAGTAGTATAAGGCACAGGGCGAACACCGGGGAGCTGTTTTTT. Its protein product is CASSIRHRANTGELFF.

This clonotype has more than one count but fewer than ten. The CDR3 sequence is CAWSRSGLLYF. The CDR3 DNA reads as TGTGCCTGGAGTAGAAGTGGACTCTTGTACTTC. The rearrangement links TRBV30 to TRBJ2-5, with D possibly matching TRBD2 (5 bases). Trimming cost V 2 bases and J 13 bases, with 14 bases left between them. The CDR3 totals 11 residues. Germline CDR1 reads GTSNPN; CDR2 reads SVGIG (reference sequence).

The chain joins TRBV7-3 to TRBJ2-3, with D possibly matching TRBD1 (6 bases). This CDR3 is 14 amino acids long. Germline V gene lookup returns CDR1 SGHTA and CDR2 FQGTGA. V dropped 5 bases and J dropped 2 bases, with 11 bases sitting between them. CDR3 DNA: TGTGCCAGCAGCAATGGACAGCTCACAGATACGCAGTATTTT. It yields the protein CASSNGQLTDTQYF.